The 22 T cell receptor beta chains below were found in one sample sequenced in a study of T cell clonotyping in hematopoietic cell transplantation. Generated by immunoSEQ multiplex PCR, the TCRdb table keeps only in-frame clones and is missing some. The table records roughly 45,000 clones, approximately 90% of them present only once. Sample time point: recipient sample about 28 days before transplant, after cytoreduction. Here the sequenced sample was peripheral blood mononuclear cells, taken before stem cell transplant. The receptors come from a man aged 55-75 years with biphenotypic leukemia. Some clones in this sample may be carry-over from other donors' samples.

This chain uses TRBV25-1 with TRBJ1-1, with D perhaps matching TRBD1 (5 bases). This CDR3 is built from 14 residues. Looked up from germline, CDR1 is MGHDK and CDR2 is SYGVNS. The V end lost 6 bases, the J end lost 5 bases, and 16 bases lay between the germline ends. The CDR3 reads CASSLGTWSTEAFF. The CDR3 region has the DNA TGTGCCAGCAGCCTCGGGACGTGGTCGACTGAAGCTTTCTTT.

This chain uses TRBV6-6 with TRBJ2-7; tentatively, D is TRBD1 (6 bases). This CDR3 region has 13 residues. Germline V gene data show CDR1 as MNHNY and CDR2 as SVGAGI (reference sequence). The CDR3 region is CASREDRFGLVHV. The CDR3 coding sequence is TGTGCCAGCAGAGAGGACAGATTTGGTCTCGTCCATGTC.

The CDR3 coding sequence is TGTGCCAGCAGCTTGGAGAGCGCCTGGGGCTACACCTTC. This gives the protein CASSLESAWGYTF. The chain employs TRBV5-4 and TRBJ1-2, with D unclear. Trimming removed 0 bases at V and 8 bases at J, with 11 bases between. The CDR3 has 13 residues. Germline CDR1 and CDR2: SGHNT and YYREEE (reference sequence).

The V and J genes are TRBV7-9 and TRBJ2-7, with 8 bases that match TRBD2. This CDR3 is 14 amino acids long. Germline loops: CDR1 SEHNR, CDR2 FQNEAQ (reference sequence). With V trimmed by 5 bases and J by 2 bases, 5 bases remained unmatched. CDR3 region: CASSPQAGAYEQYF. As DNA, the CDR3 is TGTGCCAGCAGCCCTCAAGCGGGAGCCTACGAGCAGTACTTC.

This chain's CDR3 is CASSLVQGLDGYTF. The DNA for the CDR3 is TGTGCCAGCAGCTTGGTTCAGGGCCTGGATGGCTACACCTTC. The rearrangement uses TRBV5-6 and TRBJ1-2, with D perhaps TRBD1 (5 bases). V was clipped by 0 bases and J by 6 bases, with 12 bases between them. Germline V gene sequence: CDR1 SGHDT, CDR2 YYEEEE. The CDR3 loop spans 14 amino acids.

This clone was seen more than once but under ten times. The chain couples TRBV10-3 to TRBJ2-7; no definite D call. Deletions cut 0 bases from V and 3 bases from J, with 12 bases between. Per germline, CDR1 ENHRY and CDR2 SYGVKD. CDR3 length: 15 amino acids. The CDR3 bases are TGTGCCATCAGTGAGTCCGACGGAGCCAACTACGAGCAGTACTTC. This gives the protein CAISESDGANYEQYF.

DNA for the CDR3: TGCGCCAGCAGATTAGGGCAGACTAGCGGCTACCAAGAGACCCAGTACTTC. This sequence encodes CASRLGQTSGYQETQYF. This chain joins TRBV5-1 and TRBJ2-5, with 9 bases aligning to TRBD2. Germline CDR1 and CDR2: SGHRS and YFSETQ. V shed 5 bases, J shed 0 bases, and the junction held 11 bases outside the gene matches. The CDR3 is 17 amino acids.

The chain employs TRBV7-6 and TRBJ2-5; D gene uncertain. CDR1 is SGHVS, CDR2 FNYEAQ, per germline. The V gene lost 2 bases and the J gene lost 5 bases, with 3 bases spanning the gap. The CDR3 consists of 11 residues. CDR3 residues: CASSLIETQYF. The CDR3 bases are TGTGCCAGCAGCTTAATTGAGACCCAGTACTTC.

The chain combines TRBV30 with TRBJ1-2; D not certain. Trimming removed 0 bases from V and 2 bases from J, with 7 bases in between. Germline loops: CDR1 GTSNPN, CDR2 SVGIG (reference sequence). The CDR3 loop spans 13 amino acids. The CDR3 sequence: CAWSVAVNYGYTF. The CDR3 bases are TGTGCCTGGAGTGTAGCCGTGAACTATGGCTACACCTTC.

The V and J genes are TRBV5-1 and TRBJ1-2, with D possibly being TRBD1 (5 bases). Germline-derived CDR1 and CDR2 are SGHRS and YFSETQ. This CDR3 is built from 12 residues. V was pared by 2 bases and J by 6 bases, with 8 bases between. CDR3 in DNA: TGCGCCAGCAGCTTTCAGGGAAATGGCTACACCTTC. It encodes CASSFQGNGYTF.

This clone was seen a single time. The chain employs TRBV9 and TRBJ2-7, with 9 bases matching TRBD2. Germline CDR1 reads SGDLS; CDR2 reads YYNGEE. CDR3 length equals 15 residues. Unmatched junction bases numbered 2, after V lost 0 bases and J lost 1 base. DNA of the CDR3: TGTGCCAGCAGCGTAGAGAGCGGGAGGTCCTACGAGCAGTACTTC. This sequence encodes CASSVESGRSYEQYF.

The chain's CDR3 is CASSIDRDYEQYF. CDR3 sequence (DNA): TGTGCCAGTAGCATTGACAGGGACTACGAGCAGTACTTC. This chain joins TRBV19 and TRBJ2-7; TRBD1 agrees at 7 bases. The CDR3 consists of 13 residues. Germline V gives CDR1 LNHDA, CDR2 SQIVND (reference sequence). The V segment lost 6 bases and the J segment 3 bases; nucleotides outside the gene matches: 5. Looking up the rest from reference TRBV19 and TRBJ2-7 gives the full variable domain: DGGITQSPKYLFRKEGQNVTLSCEQNLNHDAMYWYRQDPGQGLRLIYYSQIVNDFQKGDIAEGYSVSREKKESFPLTVTSAQKNPTAFYLCASSIDRDYEQYFGPGTRLTVT.

This clone was recorded only once. The genes are TRBV7-8 and TRBJ1-2, with D unclear. Germline-derived CDR1 and CDR2 are SGHVS and FQNEAQ. This CDR3 comprises 13 residues. V lost 2 bases and J lost 1, with 5 bases in between. CDR3 bases: TGTGCCAGCAGCTTACAGGTTAACTATGGCTACACCTTC. Translation gives CASSLQVNYGYTF.

The gene calls are TRBV4-3 and TRBJ2-3, with D tentatively TRBD1 (5 bases). This CDR3 has 14 amino acids. The germline V and J ends were trimmed by 2 bases and 6 bases, with 12 bases remaining between them. The germline CDR1 and CDR2 sequences are LGHNA and YSLEER. The CDR3 protein is CASSQTGRADTQYF. In DNA, the CDR3 is TGCGCCAGCAGCCAAACCGGCAGGGCCGATACGCAGTATTTT.

The V and J genes are TRBV30 and TRBJ2-5, with D possibly being TRBD1 (6 bases). The germline gives CDR1 GTSNPN, CDR2 SVGIG (reference sequence). The germline V and J ends were trimmed by 7 bases and 1 base, with 13 bases remaining between them. The CDR3 is 13 amino acids. In DNA form, the CDR3 reads TGTGCCTACAACAGGGAGATCCAAGAGACCCAGTACTTC. It yields the protein CAYNREIQETQYF.

The chain uses TRBV11-2 and TRBJ1-1; D remains unclear. Germline V gene data show CDR1 as SGHAT and CDR2 as FQNNGV. V lost 5 bases and J 1 base, leaving 14 bases between the germline ends. There are 15 residues in the CDR3. The CDR3 sequence is CASSPYPQWNTEAFF. The DNA for the CDR3 is TGTGCCAGCAGCCCATATCCCCAGTGGAACACTGAAGCTTTCTTT.

The V and J genes are TRBV28 and TRBJ2-7, with D possibly TRBD2 on 8 matching bases. Trimming left V 4 bases short and J 3 bases short, with 31 bases between. The germline V gene has CDR1 MDHEN and CDR2 SYDVKM. This CDR3 contains 20 residues. CDR3 in amino acids: CASSSRDSSIQREIIYEQYF. DNA of the CDR3: TGTGCCAGCAGTTCCAGGGACAGCTCCATTCAGCGGGAGATCATCTACGAGCAGTACTTC.

The chain recombines TRBV9 with TRBJ2-1; 9 bases are a match to TRBD2. The germline V gene encodes CDR1 SGDLS and CDR2 YYNGEE. Trimming cost V 4 bases and J 6 bases; bases outside gene matches: 8. The CDR3 is 15 residues long. The CDR3 DNA is TGTGCCAGCAGCCCGGGACTAGCAATAGGCAATGAGCAGTTCTTC. Translating gives CASSPGLAIGNEQFF.

This clone was seen once. The chain uses TRBV6-6 and TRBJ2-3; 9 positions agree with TRBD2. The CDR3 covers 15 residues. After removal of 5 bases from V and 5 bases from J, the junction contained 8 bases not matched to a gene. Germline-derived CDR1 and CDR2 are MNHNY and SVGAGI (reference sequence). CDR3 amino acids: CASSLSGRYRDTQYF. The CDR3 DNA reads as TGTGCCAGCAGTCTTAGCGGGAGATACCGAGATACGCAGTATTTT.

The rearrangement links TRBV29-1 to TRBJ2-3; D is possibly TRBD2 (5 bases). Trimming left V 4 bases short and J 8 bases short, with 13 bases between. Germline assignment: CDR1 SQVTM and CDR2 ANQGSEA. CDR3 length: 12 residues. DNA for the CDR3: TGCAGCGTTGGTGCGGGTTATGGTACGCAGTATTTT. Protein sequence: CSVGAGYGTQYF.

V usage is TRBV5-1 and J usage is TRBJ2-1; 9 bases fit TRBD1. CDR1 and CDR2 from the germline V gene are SGHRS and YFSETQ. This CDR3 region has 15 residues. The V and J ends lost 5 bases and 3 bases, in that order; junction bases with no gene match: 6. The CDR3 DNA sequence: TGCGCCAGCAGACCCGGGACAGGGAACTACAATGAGCAGTTCTTC. It yields the protein CASRPGTGNYNEQFF.

The genes are TRBV30 and TRBJ2-3, with 7 bases identical to TRBD2. The CDR3 has 11 residues. The V segment lost 4 bases and the J segment 8 bases; nucleotides outside the gene matches: 3. The germline V gene has CDR1 GTSNPN and CDR2 SVGIG (reference sequence). Here the CDR3 reads CAWKREVTQYF. The CDR3 bases are TGTGCCTGGAAACGGGAGGTTACGCAGTATTTT. The full variable domain, its missing parts supplied by reference TRBV30 and TRBJ2-3, is SQTIHQWPATLVQPVGSPLSLECTVEGTSNPNLYWYRQAAGRGLQLLFYSVGIGQISSEVPQNLSASRPQDRQFILSSKKLLLSDSGFYLCAWKREVTQYFGPGTRLTVL.